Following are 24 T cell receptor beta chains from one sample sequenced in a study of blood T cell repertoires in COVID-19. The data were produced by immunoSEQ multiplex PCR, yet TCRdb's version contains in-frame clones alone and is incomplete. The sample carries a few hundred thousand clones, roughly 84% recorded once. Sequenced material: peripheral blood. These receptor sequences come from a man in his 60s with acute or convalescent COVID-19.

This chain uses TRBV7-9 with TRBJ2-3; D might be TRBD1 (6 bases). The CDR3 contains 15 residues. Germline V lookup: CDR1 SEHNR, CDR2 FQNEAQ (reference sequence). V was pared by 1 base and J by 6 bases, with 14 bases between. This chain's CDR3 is CASSLGTGIADTQYF. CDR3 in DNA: TGTGCCAGCAGCTTAGGTACAGGGATCGCGGATACGCAGTATTTT.

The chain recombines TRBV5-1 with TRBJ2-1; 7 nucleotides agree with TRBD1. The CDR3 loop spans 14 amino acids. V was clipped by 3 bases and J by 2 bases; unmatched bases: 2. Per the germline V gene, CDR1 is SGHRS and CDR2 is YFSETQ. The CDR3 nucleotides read TGCGCCAGCAGCTCAGACAGGGCCTACAATGAGCAGTTCTTC. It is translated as CASSSDRAYNEQFF.

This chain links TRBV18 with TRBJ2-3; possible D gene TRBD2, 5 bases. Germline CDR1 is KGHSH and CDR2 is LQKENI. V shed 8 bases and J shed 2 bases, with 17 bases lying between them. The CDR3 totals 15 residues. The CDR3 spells CASRPSSGSTDTQYF. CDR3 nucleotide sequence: TGTGCCAGCCGACCATCGTCGGGGTCCACAGATACGCAGTATTTT.

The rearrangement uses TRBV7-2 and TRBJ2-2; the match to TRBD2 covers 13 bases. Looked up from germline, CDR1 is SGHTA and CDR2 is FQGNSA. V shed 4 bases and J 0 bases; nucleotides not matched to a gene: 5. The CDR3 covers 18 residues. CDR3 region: CASSSRTSGGANTGELFF. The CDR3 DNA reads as TGTGCCAGCAGCTCTCGGACTAGCGGGGGTGCGAACACCGGGGAGCTGTTTTTT.

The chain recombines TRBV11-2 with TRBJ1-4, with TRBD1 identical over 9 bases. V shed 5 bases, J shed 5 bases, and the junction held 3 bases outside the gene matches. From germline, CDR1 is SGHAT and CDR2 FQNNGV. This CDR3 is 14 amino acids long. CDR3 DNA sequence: TGTGCCAGCAGCCCGACAGGGGGAAATGAAAAACTGTTTTTT. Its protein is CASSPTGGNEKLFF.

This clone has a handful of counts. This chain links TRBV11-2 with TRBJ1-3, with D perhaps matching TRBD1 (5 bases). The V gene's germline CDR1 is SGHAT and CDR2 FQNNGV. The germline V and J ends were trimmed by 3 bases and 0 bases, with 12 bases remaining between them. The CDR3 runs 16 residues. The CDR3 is CASSLGLLSSGNTIYF. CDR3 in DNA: TGTGCCAGCAGCTTGGGACTCCTGAGCTCTGGAAACACCATATATTTT.

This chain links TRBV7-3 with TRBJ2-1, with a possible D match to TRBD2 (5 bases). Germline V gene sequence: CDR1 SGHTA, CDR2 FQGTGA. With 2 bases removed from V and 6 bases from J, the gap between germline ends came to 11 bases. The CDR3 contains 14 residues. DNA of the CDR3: TGTGCCAGCAGCTTAGGACTGGCTAGCAATGAGCAGTTCTTC. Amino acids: CASSLGLASNEQFF.

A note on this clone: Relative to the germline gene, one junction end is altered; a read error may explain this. CDR3 residues: CASSEWRGSPLHF. The CDR3 nucleotides read TGTGCCAGCAGTGAATGGCGGGGTTCACCCCTTCACTTT. J is TRBJ1-6 and V is TRBV25-1; D gene uncertain. CDR1 is MGHDK, CDR2 SYGVNS, per germline. The CDR3 totals 13 residues.

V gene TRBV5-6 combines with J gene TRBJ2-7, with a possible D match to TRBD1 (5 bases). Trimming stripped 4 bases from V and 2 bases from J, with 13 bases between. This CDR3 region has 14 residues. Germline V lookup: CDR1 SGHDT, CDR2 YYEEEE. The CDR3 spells CASSIRGRAYEQYF. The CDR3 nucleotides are TGTGCCAGCAGCATTAGGGGTCGCGCCTACGAGCAGTACTTC.

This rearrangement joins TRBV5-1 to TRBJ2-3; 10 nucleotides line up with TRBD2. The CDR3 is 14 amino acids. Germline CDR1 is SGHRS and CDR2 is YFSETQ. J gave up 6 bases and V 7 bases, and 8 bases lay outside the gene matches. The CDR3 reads CASRPGLARDTQYF. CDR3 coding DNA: TGCGCCAGCCGCCCGGGACTAGCGAGGGATACGCAGTATTTT. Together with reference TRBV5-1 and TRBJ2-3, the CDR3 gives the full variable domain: KAGVTQTPRYLIKTRGQQVTLSCSPISGHRSVSWYQQTPGQGLQFLFEYFSETQRNKGNFPGRFSGRQFSNSRSEMNVSTLELGDSALYLCASRPGLARDTQYFGPGTRLTVL.

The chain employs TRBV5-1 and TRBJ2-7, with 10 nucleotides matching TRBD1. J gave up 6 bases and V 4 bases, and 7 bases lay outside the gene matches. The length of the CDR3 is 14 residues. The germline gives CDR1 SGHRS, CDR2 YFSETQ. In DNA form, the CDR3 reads TGCGCCAGCAGCGTCCCGGGACAGGGGACCGAGCAGTACTTC. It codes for CASSVPGQGTEQYF.

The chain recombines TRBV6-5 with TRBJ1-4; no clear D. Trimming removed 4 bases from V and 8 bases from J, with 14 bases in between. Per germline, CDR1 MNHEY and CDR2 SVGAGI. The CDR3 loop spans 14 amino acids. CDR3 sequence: CASSFTELSEKLFF. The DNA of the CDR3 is TGTGCCAGCAGTTTCACAGAACTCAGCGAAAAACTGTTTTTT.

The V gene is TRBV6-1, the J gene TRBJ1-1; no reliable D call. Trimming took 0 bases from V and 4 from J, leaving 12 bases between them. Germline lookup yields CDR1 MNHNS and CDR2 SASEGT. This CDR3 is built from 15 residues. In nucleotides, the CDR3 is TGTGCCAGCAGTGAAGCTTCTGTCCGGGGCACTGAAGCTTTCTTT. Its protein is CASSEASVRGTEAFF.

CDR3 region: CATSKGQHSGNTIYF. CDR3 sequence (DNA): TGTGCCACCAGCAAAGGACAGCACTCTGGAAACACCATATATTTT. This chain connects TRBV15 to TRBJ1-3; D is possibly TRBD1 (6 bases). The CDR3 contains 15 residues. Germline V gene sequence: CDR1 LNHNV, CDR2 YYDKDF (reference sequence). The V gene lost 4 bases and the J gene lost 0 bases, with 10 bases spanning the gap.

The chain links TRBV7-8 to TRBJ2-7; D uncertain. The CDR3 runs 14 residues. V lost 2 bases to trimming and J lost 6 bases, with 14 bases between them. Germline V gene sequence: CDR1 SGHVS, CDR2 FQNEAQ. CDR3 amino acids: CASSLSLGSLEQYF. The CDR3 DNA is TGTGCCAGCAGCTTAAGTCTAGGTAGTCTCGAGCAGTACTTC.

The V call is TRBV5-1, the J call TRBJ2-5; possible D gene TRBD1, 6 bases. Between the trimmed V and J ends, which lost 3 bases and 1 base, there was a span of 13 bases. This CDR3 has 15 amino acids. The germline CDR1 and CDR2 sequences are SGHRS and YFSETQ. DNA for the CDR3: TGCGCCAGCAGCTACGGACAGTTGGTCCAAGAGACCCAGTACTTC. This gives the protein CASSYGQLVQETQYF.

The chain's CDR3 is CASSLLRGTEAFF. The CDR3 DNA sequence: TGTGCCAGCAGCCTACTAAGGGGAACTGAAGCTTTCTTT. This chain joins TRBV3-1 (or the pseudogene TRBV3-2) and TRBJ1-1; TRBD1 might be the D (5 bases). Germline assignment: CDR1 LGHDT and CDR2 YNNKEL (reference sequence). The CDR3 length is 13 residues. V was trimmed by 4 bases and J by 5 bases, leaving 11 bases between them.

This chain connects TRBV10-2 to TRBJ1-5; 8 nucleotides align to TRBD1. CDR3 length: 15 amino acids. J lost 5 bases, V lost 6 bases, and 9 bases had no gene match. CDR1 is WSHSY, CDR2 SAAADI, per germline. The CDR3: CASSGSRGLHQPQHF. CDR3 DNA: TGCGCCAGCAGCGGATCCAGGGGGCTGCATCAGCCCCAGCATTTT.

CDR3 sequence (DNA): TGTGCCAGCAGCTTCAAGCGGGGTGCTAGCACAGATACGCAGTATTTT. Protein product: CASSFKRGASTDTQYF. V usage is TRBV11-3 and J usage is TRBJ2-3; 7 bases line up with TRBD2. V gave up 3 bases and J gave up 0 bases; unmatched junction bases: 6. The CDR3 spans 16 residues. CDR1 SGHNT and CDR2 YENEEA come from the germline V gene.

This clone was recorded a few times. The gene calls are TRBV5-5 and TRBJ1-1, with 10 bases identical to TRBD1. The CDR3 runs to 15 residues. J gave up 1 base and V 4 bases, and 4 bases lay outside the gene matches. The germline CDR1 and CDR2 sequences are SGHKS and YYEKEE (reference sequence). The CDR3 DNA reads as TGTGCCAGCAGCGGGAGGACAGGGGGGAACACTGAAGCTTTCTTT. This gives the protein CASSGRTGGNTEAFF.

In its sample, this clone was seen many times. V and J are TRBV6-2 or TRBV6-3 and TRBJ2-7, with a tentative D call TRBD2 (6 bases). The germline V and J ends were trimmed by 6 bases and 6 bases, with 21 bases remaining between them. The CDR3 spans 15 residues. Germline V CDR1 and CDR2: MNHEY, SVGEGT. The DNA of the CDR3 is TGTGCCAGCAGCCCCGGGAGTTCCCTATTACGCGAGCAGTACTTC. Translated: CASSPGSSLLREQYF.

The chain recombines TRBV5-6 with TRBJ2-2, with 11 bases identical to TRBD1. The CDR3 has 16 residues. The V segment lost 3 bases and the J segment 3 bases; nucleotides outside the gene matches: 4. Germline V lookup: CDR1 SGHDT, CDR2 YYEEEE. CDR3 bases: TGTGCCAGCAGCTCCTGGGACAGGGGGGACACCGGGGAGCTGTTTTTT. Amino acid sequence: CASSSWDRGDTGELFF.

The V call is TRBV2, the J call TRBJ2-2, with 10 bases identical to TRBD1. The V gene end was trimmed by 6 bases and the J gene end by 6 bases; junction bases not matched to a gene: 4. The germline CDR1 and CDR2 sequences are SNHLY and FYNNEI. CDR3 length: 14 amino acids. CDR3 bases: TGTGCCAGCAGCTCCGGGACAGGGGCCGGGGAGCTGTTTTTT. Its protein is CASSSGTGAGELFF.

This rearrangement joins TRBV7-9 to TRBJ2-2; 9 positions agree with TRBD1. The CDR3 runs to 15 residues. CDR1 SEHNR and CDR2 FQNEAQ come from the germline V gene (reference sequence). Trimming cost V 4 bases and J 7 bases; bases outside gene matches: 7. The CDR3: CASSSRQGGSGELFF. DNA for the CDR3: TGTGCCAGCAGCTCACGACAGGGGGGTAGCGGGGAGCTGTTTTTT.